This T cell receptor beta chain was sequenced during a study of shared clonotypes between healthy human individuals. Findings and limits, study-wide: The generation probabilities recorded for non-shared clonotypes fell below those of clonotypes shared by all four donors. Large sequencing depth failed to make sorted-subset sequencing complete, rarefaction showed.

The CD4+ fraction was divided into a CD45RA+ naive subset and a CD45RA-negative memory subset. Germline V lookup: CDR1 SGHAT, CDR2 FQNNGV. The V end was cut by 5 bases, the J end by 3 bases, with 16 bases between. CDR3 length equals 16 residues. Per sorted-subset replicate PCR, input was around 200 ng DNA, representing around 30,000 T cell genomes. Clones were sequenced by immunoSEQ multiplex PCR, and TCRdb holds only the in-frame ones, with some missing. The data hold a few million clones, with around nine tenths observed a single time. On this clone itself: The antigen remains undetermined.

This sequence was found in a man younger than 35 in good health. The J gene is TRBJ2-2, the V gene TRBV11-2, with D perhaps TRBD1 (5 bases). Sequenced sample: naive CD4+ T cells sorted from blood. Subset indicated: CD45RA+ positively selected. This chain's CDR3 is CASSNRGSLDTGELFF. The CDR3, as DNA: TGTGCCAGCAGCAATAGGGGAAGTCTGGACACCGGGGAGCTGTTTTTT.